The 18 T cell receptor beta chains listed next were all sequenced from one sample in a study of chemoradiotherapy in HPV16-positive cancers (dated by TCRdb to 2021 to 2024). The library was produced with the immunoSEQ multiplex PCR assay. The table was pulled from immuneACCESS by TCRdb, which kept in-frame rearrangements only. Such tables lose some clones; where checked, under half of the loss comes from unresolved V genes, and the rest has no known cause. This sample comprises about 22,000 clones, 80% to 95% of them detected only once. The ten largest clones represent 17% of the sample. Sequencing was performed on blood, taken from a patient who underwent chemoradiotherapy. The receptors derive from a human donor with HPV-associated anogenital cancer.

J is TRBJ1-5 and V is TRBV7-2; D is unclear. Trimming took off 1 base at V and 3 bases at J, with 16 bases between the two ends. Germline V gives CDR1 SGHTA, CDR2 FQGNSA. The CDR3 contains 17 residues. The CDR3 sequence is CASSLVGDWYSNQPQHF. CDR3 nucleotides: TGTGCCAGCAGCTTAGTTGGTGATTGGTACTCCAATCAGCCCCAGCATTTT.

The CDR3 reads CASSLSGGGNQPQHF. In DNA, the CDR3 is TGTGCCAGCTCACTCTCAGGAGGTGGCAATCAGCCCCAGCATTTT. The rearrangement uses TRBV18 and TRBJ1-5; the D is unclear. This CDR3 has 15 residues. In germline, CDR1 is KGHSH, CDR2 LQKENI. The V and J ends lost 4 bases and 2 bases respectively, with 12 bases between them.

The rearrangement uses TRBV7-2 and TRBJ1-4, with 8 bases fitting TRBD1. The V gene's germline CDR1 is SGHTA and CDR2 FQGNSA. V lost 5 bases, J lost 6 bases, and 8 bases stayed unmatched. This CDR3 is built from 15 residues. For the CDR3, the DNA is TGTGCCAGCAGCGCCCGGGACAGGACCTATGAAAAACTGTTTTTT. Its translation is CASSARDRTYEKLFF.

The chain links TRBV15 to TRBJ1-4; no definite D call. CDR1 is LNHNV, CDR2 YYDKDF, per germline (reference sequence). The CDR3 covers 15 residues. With 2 bases removed from V and 7 bases from J, the gap between germline ends came to 14 bases. The CDR3 sequence is CATSRYYREGEKLFF. The CDR3 DNA sequence: TGTGCCACCAGCAGATACTACCGGGAGGGTGAAAAACTGTTTTTT.

This clone came up once. The J gene is TRBJ2-1, the V gene TRBV7-9; tentative D call: TRBD2 (6 bases). Trimming stripped 5 bases from V and 10 bases from J, with 12 bases between. This CDR3 is 12 amino acids long. Germline lookup yields CDR1 SEHNR and CDR2 FQNEAQ (reference sequence). CDR3 loop: CASSLSGDEQFF. The CDR3 region has the DNA TGTGCCAGCAGCCTTAGCGGAGACGAGCAGTTCTTC.

The sample holds a few counts of this clone. The CDR3 sequence: CASSLNALNTEAFF. The CDR3 bases are TGTGCCAGCAGCTTAAACGCCCTAAACACTGAAGCTTTCTTT. The chain couples TRBV11-3 to TRBJ1-1; no reliable D call. The CDR3 consists of 14 residues. Germline V gives CDR1 SGHNT, CDR2 YENEEA. The germline V and J ends were trimmed by 2 bases and 2 bases, with 9 bases remaining between them.

The chain employs TRBV9 and TRBJ2-7, with TRBD2 matching 8 bases. V lost 5 bases to trimming and J lost 4 bases; unmatched junction nucleotides: 8. The CDR3 contains 14 residues. The germline CDR1 and CDR2 sequences are SGDLS and YYNGEE. CDR3 nucleotides: TGTGCCAGCAGTTACGGGGGGGCCGGGTACGAGCAGTACTTC. Its translation is CASSYGGAGYEQYF. The full variable domain, its missing parts supplied by reference TRBV9 and TRBJ2-7, is DSGVTQTPKHLITATGQRVTLRCSPRSGDLSVYWYQQSLDQGLQFLIQYYNGEERAKGNILERFSAQQFPDLHSELNLSSLELGDSALYFCASSYGGAGYEQYFGPGTRLTVT.

The rearrangement joins TRBV25-1 to TRBJ2-5, with D maybe TRBD1 (6 bases). The J call may be faulty, since TRBJ2-7 better matches the DNA end. The CDR3 has 12 residues. The germline V gene encodes CDR1 MGHDK and CDR2 SYGVNS. CDR3 region: CATKGERYEQYF. CDR3 sequence (DNA): TGTGCCACCAAGGGGGAGAGGTACGAGCAGTACTTC.

Turning to this clone: The conserved final phenylalanine or tryptophan is absent from the CDR3, which likely points to a read error. The rearrangement links TRBV4-2 to TRBJ1-1, with 7 positions matching TRBD1. After removal of 2 bases from V and 4 bases from J, the junction contained 7 bases not matched to a gene. Germline CDR1 LGHNA, CDR2 YNFKEQ. The CDR3 spans 15 residues. CDR3 nucleotide sequence: TGTGCCAGCAGCCAACCCGACAGGGTAGGCACTGAAGCTTTCCTT. Translating gives CASSQPDRVGTEAFL.

The chain employs TRBV6-5 and TRBJ1-5; TRBD1 is a possible D gene (5 bases). CDR1 MNHEY and CDR2 SVGAGI come from the germline V gene. The CDR3 sequence is 15 residues long. V was pared by 6 bases and J by 1 base, with 13 bases between. CDR3 sequence (DNA): TGTGCCAGCAGCCCCGTGGGGGGAAGCAATCAGCCCCAGCATTTT. Translation: CASSPVGGSNQPQHF.

The chain is built from TRBV28 and TRBJ1-2; a weak D match, TRBD1 (6 bases). Trimming left V 7 bases short and J 11 bases short, with 14 bases between. Germline CDR1 reads MDHEN; CDR2 reads SYDVKM. The CDR3 is made up of 11 amino acids. The CDR3 nucleotides are TGTGCCAGCACCTCTAGGACAGAATACACCTTC. It yields the protein CASTSRTEYTF.

The chain has TRBV18 and TRBJ2-3; D gene uncertain. The CDR3 totals 17 residues. Trimming took 0 bases from V and 0 from J, leaving 13 bases between them. The germline V gene encodes CDR1 KGHSH and CDR2 LQKENI. The CDR3 DNA is TGTGCCAGCTCACCACCGGGGTCCATTATTAGCACAGATACGCAGTATTTT. It translates to CASSPPGSIISTDTQYF.

The chain combines TRBV28 with TRBJ2-1; 7 nucleotides line up with TRBD1. Germline V gene sequence: CDR1 MDHEN, CDR2 SYDVKM. CDR3 length: 14 residues. The ends lost 5 bases at V and 5 bases at J; junction bases unmatched: 6. This CDR3 is CASSPGQTHNEQFF. For the CDR3, the DNA is TGTGCCAGCAGTCCGGGACAGACCCACAATGAGCAGTTCTTC.

V is TRBV9 and J is TRBJ1-1, with a weak D call TRBD1 (5 bases). The V and J ends lost 2 bases and 1 base respectively, with 9 bases between them. The CDR3 contains 14 residues. Germline loops: CDR1 SGDLS, CDR2 YYNGEE. CDR3 protein: CASSVQGRNTEAFF. The DNA for the CDR3 is TGTGCCAGCAGCGTCCAGGGAAGGAACACTGAAGCTTTCTTT. The variable domain in full, completed from reference TRBV9 and TRBJ1-1, reads DSGVTQTPKHLITATGQRVTLRCSPRSGDLSVYWYQQSLDQGLQFLIQYYNGEERAKGNILERFSAQQFPDLHSELNLSSLELGDSALYFCASSVQGRNTEAFFGQGTRLTVV.

The rearrangement links TRBV28 to TRBJ2-7; no clear D gene. Deletions cut 7 bases from V and 3 bases from J, with 19 bases between. Looked up from germline, CDR1 is MDHEN and CDR2 is SYDVKM. There are 15 residues in the CDR3. Written as DNA, the CDR3 is TGTGCCAGCAAAAGGGCCCAATGGACGGGCTACGAGCAGTACTTC. This codes for CASKRAQWTGYEQYF.

The chain carries TRBV25-1 and TRBJ2-3; 11 bases line up with TRBD2. Germline assignment: CDR1 MGHDK and CDR2 SYGVNS. V shed 1 base, J shed 5 bases, and the junction held 5 bases outside the gene matches. CDR3 length: 16 amino acids. The DNA of the CDR3 is TGTGCCAGCAGTGAATTAGCGGGGGGGCCCCAAGATACGCAGTATTTT. Translated, it gives CASSELAGGPQDTQYF.

The J gene is TRBJ2-2, the V gene TRBV19, with D perhaps matching TRBD1 (6 bases). CDR3 length: 15 amino acids. Per germline, CDR1 LNHDA and CDR2 SQIVND (reference sequence). V was clipped by 7 bases and J by 5 bases, with 17 bases between them. The CDR3 region has the DNA TGTGCCAGTATCCGACTACAGGGTGGGACCGGGGAGCTGTTTTTT. Translated: CASIRLQGGTGELFF.

CDR3 in amino acids: CASSQGDGGNQPQHF. The DNA of the CDR3 is TGTGCCAGCAGCCAAGGGGACGGGGGCAATCAGCCCCAGCATTTT. The J gene is TRBJ1-5, the V gene TRBV4-2, with D tentatively TRBD1 (5 bases). From germline, CDR1 is LGHNA and CDR2 YNFKEQ. The CDR3 contains 15 residues. V lost 1 base, J lost 2 bases, and 9 bases lay in between.